This passage covers 16 T cell receptor beta chains from one sample sequenced in a study of T cells in Graves' hyperthyroidism and ophthalmopathy. Amplification of TCR beta CDR3 regions was performed using RNA transcripts as template. The primer set for the first-round RT-PCR of the TCR CDR3 was HTBI. TCRdb passed the multiplex PCR reads through MiXCR, listing each CDR3 protein once. The sample carries nearly 600,000 distinct CDR3 sequences, about 15% recorded once. Sequencing was done on a sample of blood. All receptors come from a woman aged 30 to 39 with Graves' hyperthyroidism that later progressed to Graves' ophthalmopathy.

The chain carries TRBV6-2 or TRBV6-3 and TRBJ1-1, with a weak D call TRBD1 (5 bases). This CDR3 has 14 residues. Germline CDR1 and CDR2: MNHEY and SVGEGT. V shed 5 bases and J shed 1 base, with 11 bases lying between them. The CDR3 here is CASSGGRENTEAFF. The CDR3 nucleotides are TGTGCCAGCAGTGGGGGACGGGAGAACACTGAAGCTTTCTTT.

Here the CDR3 DNA reads TGCAGTGCTACCAGCGGGGGCTGGGATACGCAGTATTTT. Residues: CSATSGGWDTQYF. The rearrangement links TRBV20-1 to TRBJ2-3; 8 bases match TRBD2. The CDR3 extends over 13 amino acids. Germline assignment: CDR1 DFQATT and CDR2 SNEGSKA (reference sequence). V shed 4 bases, J shed 6 bases, and the junction held 6 bases outside the gene matches.

This clonotype occurred many times. The V call is TRBV6-1, the J call TRBJ2-1; a possible D gene is TRBD1 (7 bases). This CDR3 region has 15 residues. Trimming removed 7 bases from V and 4 bases from J, with 17 bases in between. Germline CDR1 is MNHNS and CDR2 is SASEGT. The CDR3 loop reads CASTQGGQLYNEQFF. DNA of the CDR3: TGTGCCAGCACGCAGGGGGGACAGCTTTACAATGAGCAGTTCTTC.

This clonotype was counted at least ten times. The chain combines TRBV12-3 or TRBV12-4 with TRBJ1-2; a possible D gene is TRBD1 (6 bases). V lost 6 bases to trimming and J lost 6 bases, with 14 bases between them. This CDR3 has 13 amino acids. The chain's CDR3 is CASRLTGKHGYTF. DNA of the CDR3: TGTGCCAGCAGACTCACAGGGAAACATGGCTACACCTTC.

The table lists this clonotype with many counts. The chain is built from TRBV7-2 and TRBJ2-1; 8 nucleotides agree with TRBD2. V lost 9 bases, J lost 6 bases, and 10 bases stayed unmatched. The germline V gene encodes CDR1 SGHTA and CDR2 FQGNSA. This CDR3 has 14 amino acids. The CDR3 reads CASRGAGVPNEQFF. In nucleotides, the CDR3 is TGTGCCAGTCGTGGAGCGGGAGTACCCAATGAGCAGTTCTTC.

This clonotype has a count of ten or more. The chain recombines TRBV28 with TRBJ2-5; D is unresolved. The CDR3 loop spans 12 amino acids. CDR1 MDHEN and CDR2 SYDVKM come from the germline V gene. With 6 bases removed from V and 5 bases from J, the gap between germline ends came to 10 bases. The CDR3 nucleotides are TGTGCCAGCAGCCCAACGGACGAGACCCAGTACTTC. Its translation is CASSPTDETQYF.

This clonotype has ten or more counts. The chain is built from TRBV20-1 and TRBJ2-3, with D perhaps matching TRBD2 (6 bases). CDR3 length: 14 residues. V was shortened by 2 bases and J by 1 base, with 10 bases between the two germline ends. The V gene's germline CDR1 is DFQATT and CDR2 SNEGSKA (reference sequence). The CDR3 DNA reads as TGCAGTGCTAGACGGGAGTGGGGCACAGATACGCAGTATTTT. This sequence encodes CSARREWGTDTQYF.

The chain's CDR3 is CASMGGSLHF. CDR3 coding DNA: TGTGCCAGCATGGGGGGGTCCCTCCACTTT. The V and J genes are TRBV27 and TRBJ1-6, with D maybe TRBD1 (5 bases). The CDR3 has 10 residues. The V gene's germline CDR1 is MNHEY and CDR2 SMNVEV (reference sequence). V was pared by 7 bases and J by 14 bases, with 9 bases between.

Comment on this clonotype: A much larger clonotype is one base distant, so this may be a read error. This chain connects TRBV12-3 or TRBV12-4 to TRBJ2-7; D perhaps matches TRBD1 (6 bases). Trimming took off 5 bases at V and 5 bases at J, with 13 bases between the two ends. This CDR3 contains 13 residues. The CDR3 loop is CASSRGGLHEQYF. The CDR3 DNA reads as TGTGCCAGCAGTCGAGGGGGTCTCCACGAGCAGTACTTC.

This clonotype was seen repeatedly, ten times or more. The rearrangement links TRBV28 to TRBJ2-3; D perhaps matches TRBD1 (6 bases). Per germline, CDR1 MDHEN and CDR2 SYDVKM. The CDR3 covers 15 residues. The V gene lost 3 bases and the J gene lost 2 bases, with 12 bases spanning the gap. CDR3 sequence (DNA): TGTGCCAGCAGTTTCCCGACAGGCGTCACAGATACGCAGTATTTT. Translation: CASSFPTGVTDTQYF.

The rearrangement links TRBV5-1 to TRBJ2-2, with D possibly being TRBD1 (6 bases). CDR3 size: 15 residues. In germline, CDR1 is SGHRS, CDR2 YFSETQ. Trimming stripped 1 base from V and 6 bases from J, with 13 bases between. The CDR3 bases are TGCGCCAGCAGCTTGACGAGGGGGATTTCCGGGGAGCTGTTTTTT. It encodes CASSLTRGISGELFF.

The table lists this clonotype with a few counts. This chain joins TRBV14 and TRBJ2-5; 11 nucleotides align to TRBD2. With V trimmed by 1 base and J by 3 bases, 7 bases remained unmatched. CDR1 and CDR2 from the germline V gene are SGHDN and FVKESK. The CDR3 is 17 residues long. The CDR3 reads CASSQGLGLAGKETQYF. CDR3 sequence (DNA): TGTGCCAGCAGCCAAGGTTTAGGACTAGCGGGCAAAGAGACCCAGTACTTC.

The genes are TRBV4-3 and TRBJ2-1; 7 bases are shared with TRBD2. This CDR3 comprises 15 residues. Trimming took 6 bases from V and 1 from J; bases not matched to a gene: 6. Germline lookup yields CDR1 LGHNA and CDR2 YSLEER. This CDR3 reads CASRYGRESYNEQFF. CDR3 sequence (DNA): TGCGCCAGCAGGTATGGGAGGGAGTCCTACAATGAGCAGTTCTTC.

This clonotype occurred many times. This sequence joins TRBV6-5 and TRBJ1-1; D ambiguous. The germline V and J ends were trimmed by 2 bases and 7 bases, with 17 bases remaining between them. CDR1 is MNHEY, CDR2 SVGAGI, per germline. The CDR3 extends over 15 amino acids. CDR3 nucleotide sequence: TGTGCCAGCAGTTACGTCCAGGCTACCCTGGGTGAAGCTTTCTTT. Translation: CASSYVQATLGEAFF.

This clonotype has more than one count but fewer than ten. The rearrangement joins TRBV7-8 to TRBJ2-3; 13 nucleotides line up with TRBD2. CDR1 is SGHVS and CDR2 is FQNEAQ in the germline V gene. The CDR3 length is 18 residues. V gave up 1 base and J gave up 4 bases; unmatched junction bases: 8. CDR3: CASSLGGRLAGGADTQYF. In nucleotides, the CDR3 is TGTGCCAGCAGCTTAGGTGGAAGACTAGCGGGAGGAGCAGATACGCAGTATTTT.

Regarding this clonotype: One end of the junction fails to match germline, which may point to a read error. DNA for the CDR3: TGTGCCAGCAGCCAAACAGCTTGGACGGATACCTACGAGCAGTACTTC. Translation: CASSQTAWTDTYEQYF. The chain links TRBV4-1 to TRBJ2-7, with unresolved D. The CDR3 loop spans 16 amino acids. Germline V gene sequence: CDR1 MGHRA, CDR2 YSYEKL.